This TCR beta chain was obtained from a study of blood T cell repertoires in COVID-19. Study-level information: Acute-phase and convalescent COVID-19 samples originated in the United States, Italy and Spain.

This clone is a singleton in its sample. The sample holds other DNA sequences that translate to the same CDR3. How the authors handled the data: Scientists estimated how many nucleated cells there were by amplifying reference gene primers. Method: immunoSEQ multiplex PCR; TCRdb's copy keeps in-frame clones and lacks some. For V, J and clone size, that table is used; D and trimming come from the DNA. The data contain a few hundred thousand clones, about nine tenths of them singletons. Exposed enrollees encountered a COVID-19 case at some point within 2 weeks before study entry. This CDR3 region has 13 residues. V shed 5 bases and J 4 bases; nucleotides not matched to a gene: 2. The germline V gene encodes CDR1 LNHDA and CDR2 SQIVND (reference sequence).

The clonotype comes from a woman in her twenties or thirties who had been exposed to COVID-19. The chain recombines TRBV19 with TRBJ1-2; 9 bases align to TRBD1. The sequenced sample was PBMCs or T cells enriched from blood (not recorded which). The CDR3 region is CASSPTGGYGYTF. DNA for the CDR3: TGTGCCAGTAGTCCGACAGGGGGCTATGGCTACACCTTC.